This T cell receptor (beta chain) comes out of a study of shared T cell receptors in the human thymus (dated by TCRdb to about 2021). Background for the entire study: The study investigated the way shared, self-reactive T-cell receptor alpha chains are produced in the human thymus.

Taken from the germline V gene, the CDR1 and CDR2 loops are SGHDT and YYEEEE. The CDR3 starts with the cysteine, ends with the phenylalanine, and has 17 residues. The entry retains the CDR3 DNA only, 51 bases that are in frame from base 1. Unmatched junction bases come to 7, with V trimmed by 1 base and J by 0 bases. Library construction relied on the immunoSEQ multiplex PCR assay. TCRdb limited this immuneACCESS table to in-frame rearrangements with V and J called. A share of clones is missing; checked studies link under half to unresolved V genes, and the rest is unexplained. Within this sample are about 660,000 clones, with more than 75% of them counted one time only. Roughly 0.0087% of the sample is in the top ten clones. A note on this clone: Its antigen specificity is not known. No qualities accompany the bases; no much larger clone lies one base away.

These data were also filed under a second study, of human thymus T cells. The second investigation adds: In Finland, the donors were immunologically healthy infants who were having open corrective cardiac surgery for congenital heart defects. The thymus tissue came from surgical resects taken out during corrective cardiac surgery. Usage of V and J gene segments appeared to be biased in both the thymic and the peripheral blood repertoires. The related research reported highly overlapping thymic TCR repertoires among unrelated individuals. The study characterized TCR alpha and beta repertoires from under ten infant thymus samples and four related peripheral blood samples. The cohort included over five male and a couple of female infants, with donor ages spanning 7 to 244 days. Thymocytes were mechanically released from the tissue and were stored as pellets of 10-30 million cells at -70 degrees C. A QIAsymphony instrument was used to extract genomic DNA from the frozen cell pellets. Using the immunoSEQ multiplex PCR assay, the TCRB and TCRAD loci were amplified from a standardized quantity of quality-controlled genomic DNA. The amplicons spanned the V(D)J region and were long enough to cover the CDR3 and allow V and J genes to be identified. The commercial immunoSEQ service was used to sequence amplicons on an Illumina platform. Primer bias and sequencing errors were corrected as previously described, and TCRAD and TCRB definitions were based on the IMGT database. Analysis of the repertoires was done with immunoSEQ Analyzer 3.0 and VDJTools and included basic statistics, V/J segment usage, diversity estimates, rarefaction and pairwise overlap. To estimate diversity, the Chao1, ChaoE, Efron-Thisted, Shannon and inverse Simpson indices were applied, and diversity was also estimated on datasets down-sampled to the smallest sample. Repertoire overlap used strict matching of CDR3 nucleotide sequence, V gene and J gene, with Jaccard-based multidimensional scaling clustering. On average, thymus samples yielded about 810,000 unique TCRB clonotypes, whereas blood samples yielded about 80,000.

The sequence came from a boy less than two years old with a congenital heart defect. Donor details come from another sample of the same person, matched by shared clones. In this chain, TRBV5-6 is recombined with TRBJ2-4, with 7 bases in between that match TRBD2. Sequenced input: thymocytes. CDR3 reads: CASSLNGRRLAKNIQYF. The nucleotide sequence is given as TGTGCCAGCAGCTTGAACGGGAGGAGGCTAGCCAAAAACATTCAGTACTTC.